This T cell receptor beta chain was captured by sequencing in a study of shared clonotypes between healthy human individuals. The method was immunoSEQ multiplex PCR; TCRdb's version includes in-frame clones alone and lacks a portion of them. The sample has about 1.5 million clones, under 99% seen once; the top ten hold about 0.45%. Per germline, CDR1 SEHNR and CDR2 FQNEAQ (reference sequence). This CDR3 has 18 residues. V dropped 11 bases and J dropped 4 bases, with 33 bases sitting between them. The chain carries TRBV7-9 and TRBJ2-7, with D uncertain. Sequencing was performed on naive CD4+ T cells sorted from blood. Stated subset: CD45RA+ positively selected. This TCR was recovered from a man aged 25-40 years in good health. CDR3 DNA sequence: TGTGCCCGAAAAGGGAAACGAACTAAATGGGTCAAAGAATACGAGCAGTACTTC. It is translated as CARKGKRTKWVKEYEQYF.